The 21 T cell receptor beta chains listed next were all sequenced from one sample in a study of CD8 T cells in Susac syndrome. RNA in amounts of roughly 0.5 to 1 ug was reverse transcribed with random hexamers. Each CDR3 protein is one row after TCRdb ran MiXCR on the immunoSEQ multiplex PCR reads. The sample includes some 200,000 distinct CDR3 sequences, nearly 95% of them seen just once. The sample was CD4+ T cells from PBMCs. Every receptor here comes from a human donor with multiple sclerosis.

The J gene is TRBJ2-1, the V gene TRBV5-1; 11 nucleotides agree with TRBD2. Germline trimming cut 0 bases from V and 9 bases from J; bases unmatched to any gene: 8. The CDR3 sequence is 16 residues long. The germline V gene has CDR1 SGHRS and CDR2 YFSETQ. CDR3 in DNA: TGCGCCAGCAGCTTGGGGACTAGCGGGTTCCTGAGTGAGCAGTTCTTC. It is translated as CASSLGTSGFLSEQFF.

The CDR3 nucleotides read TGTGCCAGCAGCCAAGGACAGAACACCGGGGAGCTGTTTTTT. Its translation is CASSQGQNTGELFF. The chain employs TRBV14 and TRBJ2-2; the D is unclear. The CDR3 has 14 amino acids. Germline values: CDR1 SGHDN, CDR2 FVKESK. V lost 1 base to trimming and J lost 1 base, with 4 bases between them.

The CDR3 DNA is TGTGCCAGCAGCTTCGCCGGGACCCAGACCTACGAGCAGTACTTC. The encoded protein is CASSFAGTQTYEQYF. The chain carries TRBV7-2 and TRBJ2-7; either TRBD1 or TRBD2 may supply D (5 bases each). The germline gives CDR1 SGHTA, CDR2 FQGNSA. This CDR3 is built from 15 residues. The V end lost 3 bases, the J end lost 2 bases, and 14 bases lay between the germline ends.

V is TRBV20-1 and J is TRBJ2-1, with 11 bases lining up with TRBD2. Trimming took 7 bases from V and 4 from J; bases not matched to a gene: 9. Germline CDR1 reads DFQATT; CDR2 reads SNEGSKA (reference sequence). CDR3 length: 15 amino acids. The CDR3 region has the DNA TGCAGTGTACGCGGGTCTAGCGGGGGGTACAATGAGCAGTTCTTC. Residues: CSVRGSSGGYNEQFF.

CDR3 in amino acids: CASNYNSPLHF. The CDR3 DNA follows: TGTGCCAGCAACTATAATTCACCCCTCCACTTT. The V call is TRBV6-6, the J call TRBJ1-6; D unclear. CDR3 length: 11 amino acids. The V end was cut by 7 bases, the J end by 3 bases, with 1 base between. In germline, CDR1 is MNHNY, CDR2 SVGAGI (reference sequence).

The V gene is TRBV7-2, the J gene TRBJ2-1; TRBD2 aligns across 12 bases. The germline V gene encodes CDR1 SGHTA and CDR2 FQGNSA. With 6 bases clipped from V and 4 bases from J, the junction kept 7 bases outside the gene matches. The CDR3 runs to 16 residues. CDR3 coding DNA: TGTGCCAGCAGAGGGTCCGGACTAGCGGGGTACAATGAGCAGTTCTTC. It specifies CASRGSGLAGYNEQFF.

CDR3 DNA: TGCAGTGCTAATAGCGGGAGGCCCTACGAGCAGTACTTC. Protein product: CSANSGRPYEQYF. V gene TRBV20-1 combines with J gene TRBJ2-7; TRBD2 agrees at 10 bases. Losses at the gene ends were 4 bases for V and 2 bases for J; bases not matched to a gene: 2. The germline CDR1 and CDR2 sequences are DFQATT and SNEGSKA (reference sequence). This CDR3 is 13 amino acids long.

This clonotype has just one count. J is TRBJ1-2 and V is TRBV20-1, with 9 bases identical to TRBD1. Germline V gene sequence: CDR1 DFQATT, CDR2 SNEGSKA (reference sequence). This CDR3 region has 12 residues. The ends lost 6 bases at V and 8 bases at J; junction bases unmatched: 7. The CDR3 sequence is CSARGQGGGYTF. In DNA, the CDR3 is TGCAGTGCACGGGGACAGGGAGGCGGCTACACCTTC.

Turning to this clonotype: A junction boundary mismatches the germline segment, possibly from a read error. The J gene is TRBJ1-2, the V gene TRBV30; tentative D call: TRBD1 (6 bases). CDR3 length: 18 amino acids. Germline V gene lookup returns CDR1 GTSNPN and CDR2 SVGIG (reference sequence). DNA of the CDR3: TGTGCCCGGAGTGCGCCGGGACACCCGACGTTTGGAGACTATGGCTACACCTTC. This gives the protein CARSAPGHPTFGDYGYTF.

V is TRBV5-1 and J is TRBJ2-7; D might be TRBD2 (5 bases). Germline-derived CDR1 and CDR2 are SGHRS and YFSETQ. The ends were cut back, 3 bases at V and 7 bases at J, with 26 bases in the middle. The CDR3 has 17 amino acids. This CDR3 is CASSYRPSGVPEGEQYF. The DNA of the CDR3 is TGCGCCAGCAGCTACCGCCCCAGCGGAGTCCCGGAAGGAGAGCAGTACTTC.

This rearrangement joins TRBV24-1 to TRBJ1-2, with 8 bases that match TRBD1. Losses at the gene ends were 5 bases for V and 10 bases for J; bases not matched to a gene: 8. The germline V gene has CDR1 KGHDR and CDR2 SFDVKD. CDR3 length equals 13 residues. Written as DNA, the CDR3 is TGTGCCACCAGTGTTTCCGGGACAGGTGACTACACCTTC. Protein product: CATSVSGTGDYTF.

The rearrangement joins TRBV7-3 to TRBJ2-3; D remains unclear. This CDR3 has 13 amino acids. In germline, CDR1 is SGHTA, CDR2 FQGTGA. V lost 4 bases and J 7 bases, leaving 12 bases between the germline ends. The CDR3: CASSSLPLNTQYF. CDR3 DNA sequence: TGTGCCAGCAGCTCCCTCCCCCTAAATACGCAGTATTTT.

The chain carries TRBV30 and TRBJ2-7, with D maybe TRBD1 (6 bases). CDR1 and CDR2 from the germline V gene are GTSNPN and SVGIG (reference sequence). The CDR3 runs 13 residues. The V end was cut by 5 bases, the J end by 9 bases, with 20 bases between. CDR3 DNA: TGTGCCTGGTCCCGATCAGGGGAACGGGGGCAGTACTTC. Encoded protein: CAWSRSGERGQYF. Full variable domain (missing parts from reference TRBV30 and TRBJ2-7): SQTIHQWPATLVQPVGSPLSLECTVEGTSNPNLYWYRQAAGRGLQLLFYSVGIGQISSEVPQNLSASRPQDRQFILSSKKLLLSDSGFYLCAWSRSGERGQYFGPGTRLTVT.

This clonotype turned up a few times. The chain carries TRBV29-1 and TRBJ1-4; unclear D gene. Germline V gene data show CDR1 as SQVTM and CDR2 as ANQGSEA. The CDR3 spans 12 residues. With 4 bases removed from V and 1 base from J, the gap between germline ends came to 4 bases. CDR3 nucleotide sequence: TGCAGCGTTGCTGGAACTAATGAAAAACTGTTTTTT. It translates to CSVAGTNEKLFF.

The chain uses TRBV25-1 and TRBJ2-1; perhaps D is TRBD1 or TRBD2 (6 bases each). V gave up 1 base and J gave up 4 bases, with 14 bases separating them. The V gene's germline CDR1 is MGHDK and CDR2 SYGVNS. The CDR3 length is 16 residues. This chain's CDR3 is CASSESDGGKYNEQFF. In DNA, the CDR3 is TGTGCCAGCAGTGAATCGGACGGGGGCAAGTACAATGAGCAGTTCTTC.

This clonotype has just a few counts. The chain couples TRBV30 to TRBJ1-6; tentatively, D is TRBD1 (5 bases). Germline lookup yields CDR1 GTSNPN and CDR2 SVGIG (reference sequence). The CDR3 has 14 amino acids. The V end lost 0 bases, the J end lost 3 bases, and 6 bases lay between the germline ends. Here the CDR3 reads CAWSVDSYNSPLHF. In nucleotides, the CDR3 is TGTGCCTGGAGTGTAGACAGCTATAATTCACCCCTCCACTTT.

The V and J genes are TRBV7-9 and TRBJ2-2; D uncertain. This CDR3 is 17 amino acids long. V lost 3 bases, J lost 3 bases, and 17 bases lay in between. Germline CDR1 reads SEHNR; CDR2 reads FQNEAQ (reference sequence). CDR3 region: CASSFRAAYSHTGELFF. Here the CDR3 DNA reads TGTGCCAGCAGCTTCCGTGCCGCTTACAGTCACACCGGGGAGCTGTTTTTT.

The chain has TRBV3-1 and TRBJ2-6, with TRBD1 identical over 11 bases. The germline CDR1 and CDR2 sequences are LGHDT and YNNKEL (reference sequence). This CDR3 is built from 17 residues. Trimming removed 4 bases from V and 4 bases from J; junction bases left unmatched: 6. The CDR3: CASSRWTGGAGANVLTF. CDR3 nucleotide sequence: TGTGCCAGCAGCCGCTGGACAGGGGGCGCGGGGGCCAACGTCCTGACTTTC.

This chain uses TRBV30 with TRBJ1-5; TRBD1 might be the D (5 bases). This CDR3 has 13 amino acids. V was shortened by 3 bases and J by 5 bases, with 11 bases between the two germline ends. CDR1 and CDR2 (germline): GTSNPN, SVGIG (reference sequence). The CDR3 nucleotides are TGTGCCTGGAGACGCGACAGCCATCAGCCCCAGCATTTT. This sequence encodes CAWRRDSHQPQHF.

The chain has TRBV7-3 and TRBJ2-3; 12 nucleotides agree with TRBD2. Trimming at V came to 0 bases and at J to 4 bases, leaving 2 bases not matched to a gene. Germline V gene data show CDR1 as SGHTA and CDR2 as FQGTGA. This CDR3 is built from 16 residues. CDR3 coding DNA: TGTGCCAGCAGCTTAACGAGACTAGCGGGGGCAGATACGCAGTATTTT. Its protein is CASSLTRLAGADTQYF.

This clonotype occurred once. J is TRBJ1-5 and V is TRBV2, with a possible D match to TRBD1 (6 bases). V lost 5 bases and J 0 bases, leaving 8 bases between the germline ends. Germline CDR1 SNHLY, CDR2 FYNNEI. The CDR3 consists of 14 residues. The CDR3 loop is CASSTQGSNQPQHF. CDR3 nucleotide sequence: TGTGCCAGCAGTACACAGGGTAGCAATCAGCCCCAGCATTTT.